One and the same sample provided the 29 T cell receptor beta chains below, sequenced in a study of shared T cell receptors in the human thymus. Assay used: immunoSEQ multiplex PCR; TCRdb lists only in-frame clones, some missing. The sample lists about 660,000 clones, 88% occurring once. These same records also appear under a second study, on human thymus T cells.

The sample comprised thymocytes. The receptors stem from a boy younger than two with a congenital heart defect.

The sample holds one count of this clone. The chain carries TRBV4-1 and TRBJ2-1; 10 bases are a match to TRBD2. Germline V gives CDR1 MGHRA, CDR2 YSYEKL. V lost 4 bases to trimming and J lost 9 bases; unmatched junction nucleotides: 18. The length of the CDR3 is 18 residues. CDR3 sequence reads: CASSRHPGRAGGPPEQFF. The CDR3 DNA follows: TGCGCCAGCAGCCGACACCCTGGGCGAGCGGGAGGGCCTCCTGAGCAGTTCTTC.

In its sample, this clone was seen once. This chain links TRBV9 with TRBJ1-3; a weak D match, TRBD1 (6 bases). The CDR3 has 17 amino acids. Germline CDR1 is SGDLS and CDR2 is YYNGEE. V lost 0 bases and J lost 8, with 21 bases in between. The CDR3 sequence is CASSVASRGGGGDTIYF. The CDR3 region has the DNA TGTGCCAGCAGCGTAGCTTCGCGTGGGGGCGGCGGAGACACCATATATTTT.

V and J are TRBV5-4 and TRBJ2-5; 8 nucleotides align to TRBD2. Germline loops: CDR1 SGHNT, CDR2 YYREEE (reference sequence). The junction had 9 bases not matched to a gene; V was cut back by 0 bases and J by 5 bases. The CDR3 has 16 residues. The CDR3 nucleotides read TGTGCCAGCAGCTTGGGCCCAGCGGGAGAATGGGAGACCCAGTACTTC. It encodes CASSLGPAGEWETQYF.

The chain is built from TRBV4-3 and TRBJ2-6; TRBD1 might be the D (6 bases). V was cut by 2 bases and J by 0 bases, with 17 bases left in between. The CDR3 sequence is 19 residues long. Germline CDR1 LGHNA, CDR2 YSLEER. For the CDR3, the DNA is TGCGCCAGCAGCCAACTCACAGGGAGAGGATACTCTGGGGCCAACGTCCTGACTTTC. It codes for CASSQLTGRGYSGANVLTF.

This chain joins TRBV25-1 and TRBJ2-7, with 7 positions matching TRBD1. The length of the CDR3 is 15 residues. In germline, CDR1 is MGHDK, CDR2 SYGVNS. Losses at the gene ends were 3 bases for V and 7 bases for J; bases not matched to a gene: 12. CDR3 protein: CASSDSGTALGEQYF. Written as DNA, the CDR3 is TGTGCCAGCAGTGATTCCGGGACAGCCTTAGGAGAGCAGTACTTC.

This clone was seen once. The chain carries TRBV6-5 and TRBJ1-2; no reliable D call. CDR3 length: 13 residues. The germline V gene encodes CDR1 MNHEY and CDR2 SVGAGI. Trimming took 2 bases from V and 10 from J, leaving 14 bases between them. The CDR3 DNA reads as TGTGCCAGCAGTTACGGCCCTCTCGATGCCTACACCTTC. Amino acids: CASSYGPLDAYTF.

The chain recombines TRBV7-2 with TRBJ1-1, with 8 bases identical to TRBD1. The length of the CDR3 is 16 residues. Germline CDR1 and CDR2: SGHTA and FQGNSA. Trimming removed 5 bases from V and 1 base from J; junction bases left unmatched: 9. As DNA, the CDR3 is TGTGCCAGCAGCCCCTCCTGGGGGACAGGGAACACTGAAGCTTTCTTT. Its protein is CASSPSWGTGNTEAFF.

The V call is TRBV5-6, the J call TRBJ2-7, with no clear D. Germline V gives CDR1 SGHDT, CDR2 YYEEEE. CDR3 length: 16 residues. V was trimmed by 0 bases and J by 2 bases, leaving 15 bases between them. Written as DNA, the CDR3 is TGTGCCAGCAGCTTGGTCACTCCTCCGAGGACCTACGAGCAGTACTTC. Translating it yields CASSLVTPPRTYEQYF.

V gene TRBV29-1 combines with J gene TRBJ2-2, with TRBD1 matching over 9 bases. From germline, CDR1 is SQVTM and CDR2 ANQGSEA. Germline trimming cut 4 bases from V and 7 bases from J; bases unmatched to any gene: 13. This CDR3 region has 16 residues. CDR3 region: CSVAPEGTGKVGELFF. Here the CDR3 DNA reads TGCAGCGTTGCACCGGAAGGGACAGGGAAGGTCGGGGAGCTGTTTTTT.

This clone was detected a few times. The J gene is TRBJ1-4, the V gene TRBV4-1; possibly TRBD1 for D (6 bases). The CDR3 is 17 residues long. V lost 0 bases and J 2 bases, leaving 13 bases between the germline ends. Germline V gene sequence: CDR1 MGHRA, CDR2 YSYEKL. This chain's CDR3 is CASSQDVSQGTNEKLFF. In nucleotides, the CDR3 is TGCGCCAGCAGCCAAGATGTCTCGCAGGGGACTAATGAAAAACTGTTTTTT.

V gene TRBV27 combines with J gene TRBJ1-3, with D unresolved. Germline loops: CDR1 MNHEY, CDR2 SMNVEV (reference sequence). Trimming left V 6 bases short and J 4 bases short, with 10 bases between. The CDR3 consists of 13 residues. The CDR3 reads CASSQETGNTIYF. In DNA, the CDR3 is TGTGCCAGCAGCCAGGAAACCGGAAACACCATATATTTT.

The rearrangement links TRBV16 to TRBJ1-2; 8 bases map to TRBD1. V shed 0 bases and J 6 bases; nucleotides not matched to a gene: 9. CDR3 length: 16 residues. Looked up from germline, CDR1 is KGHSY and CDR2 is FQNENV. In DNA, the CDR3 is TGTGCCAGCAGCCAATCCGAATTTGGACAGGGAAATGGCTACACCTTC. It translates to CASSQSEFGQGNGYTF.

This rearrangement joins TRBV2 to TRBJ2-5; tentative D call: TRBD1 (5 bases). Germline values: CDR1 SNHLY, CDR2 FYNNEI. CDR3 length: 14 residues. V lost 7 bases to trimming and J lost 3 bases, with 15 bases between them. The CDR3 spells CASTTGAGKETQYF. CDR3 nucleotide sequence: TGTGCCAGCACTACTGGGGCAGGCAAAGAGACCCAGTACTTC.

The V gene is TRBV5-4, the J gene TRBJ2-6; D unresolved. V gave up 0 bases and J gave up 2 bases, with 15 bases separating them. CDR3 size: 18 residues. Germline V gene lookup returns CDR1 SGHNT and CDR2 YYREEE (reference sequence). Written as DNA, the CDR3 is TGTGCCAGCAGCTTGGCCAGATCAACCCCCCCTGGGGCCAACGTCCTGACTTTC. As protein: CASSLARSTPPGANVLTF.

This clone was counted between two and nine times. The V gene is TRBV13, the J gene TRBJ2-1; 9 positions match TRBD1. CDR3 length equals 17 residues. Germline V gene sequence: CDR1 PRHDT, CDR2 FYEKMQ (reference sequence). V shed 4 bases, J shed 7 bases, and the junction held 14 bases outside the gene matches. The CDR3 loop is CASSSYPRDRAVNEQFF. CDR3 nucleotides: TGTGCCAGCAGCTCGTACCCCCGGGACAGGGCGGTTAATGAGCAGTTCTTC.

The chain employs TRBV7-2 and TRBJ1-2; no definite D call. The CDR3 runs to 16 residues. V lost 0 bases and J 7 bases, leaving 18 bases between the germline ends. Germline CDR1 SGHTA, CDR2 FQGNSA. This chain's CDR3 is CASSLAVSPSLSGYTF. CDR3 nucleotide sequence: TGTGCCAGCAGCTTAGCCGTATCCCCGTCTCTCTCTGGCTACACCTTC.

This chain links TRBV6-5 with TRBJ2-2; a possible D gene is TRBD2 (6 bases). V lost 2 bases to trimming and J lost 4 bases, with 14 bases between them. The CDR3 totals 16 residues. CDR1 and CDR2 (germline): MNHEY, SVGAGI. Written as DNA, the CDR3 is TGTGCCAGCAGTTACGACGCGGGATCCCTCACCGGGGAGCTGTTTTTT. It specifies CASSYDAGSLTGELFF.

In DNA, the CDR3 is TGCGCCAGCAGCTTCGAAGACAGCACTGAAGCTTTCTTT. Translation gives CASSFEDSTEAFF. The V gene is TRBV5-1, the J gene TRBJ1-1, with D possibly matching TRBD1 (5 bases). Per the germline V gene, CDR1 is SGHRS and CDR2 is YFSETQ. With 2 bases removed from V and 4 bases from J, the gap between germline ends came to 9 bases. The length of the CDR3 is 13 residues.

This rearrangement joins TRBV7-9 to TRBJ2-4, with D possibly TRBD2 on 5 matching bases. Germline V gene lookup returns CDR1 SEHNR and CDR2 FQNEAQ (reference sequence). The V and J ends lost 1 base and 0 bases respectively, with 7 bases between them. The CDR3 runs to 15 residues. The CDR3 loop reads CASSLGTLAKNIQYF. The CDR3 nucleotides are TGTGCCAGCAGCTTAGGGACTTTAGCCAAAAACATTCAGTACTTC.

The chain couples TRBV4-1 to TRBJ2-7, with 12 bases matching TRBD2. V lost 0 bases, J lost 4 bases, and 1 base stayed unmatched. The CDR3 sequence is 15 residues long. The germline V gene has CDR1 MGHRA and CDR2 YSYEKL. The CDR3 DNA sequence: TGCGCCAGCAGCCAAGAGACTAGCGGGAGTTACGAGCAGTACTTC. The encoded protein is CASSQETSGSYEQYF.

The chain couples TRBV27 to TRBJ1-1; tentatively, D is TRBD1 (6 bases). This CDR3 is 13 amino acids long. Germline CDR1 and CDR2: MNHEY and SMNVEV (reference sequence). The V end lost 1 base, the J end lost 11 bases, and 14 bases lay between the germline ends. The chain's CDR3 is CASSLWAGGGAFF. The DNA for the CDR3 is TGTGCCAGCAGTTTATGGGCGGGGGGGGGCGCTTTCTTT.

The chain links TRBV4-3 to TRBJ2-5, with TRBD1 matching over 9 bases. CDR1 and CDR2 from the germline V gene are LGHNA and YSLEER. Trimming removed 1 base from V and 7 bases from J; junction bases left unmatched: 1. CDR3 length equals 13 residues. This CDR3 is CASSQATGGTQYF. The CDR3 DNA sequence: TGCGCCAGCAGCCAAGCGACAGGGGGGACCCAGTACTTC.

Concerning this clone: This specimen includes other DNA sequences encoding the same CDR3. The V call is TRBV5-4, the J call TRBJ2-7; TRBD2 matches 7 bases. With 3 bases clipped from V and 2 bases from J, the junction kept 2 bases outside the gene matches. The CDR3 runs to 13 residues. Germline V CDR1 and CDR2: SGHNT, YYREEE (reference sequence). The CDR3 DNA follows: TGTGCCAGCAGCTCGGGACTAACCTACGAGCAGTACTTC. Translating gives CASSSGLTYEQYF.

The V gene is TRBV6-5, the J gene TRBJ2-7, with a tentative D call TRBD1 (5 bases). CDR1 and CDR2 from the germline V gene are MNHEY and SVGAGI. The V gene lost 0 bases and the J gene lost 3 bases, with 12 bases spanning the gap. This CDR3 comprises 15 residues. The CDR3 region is CASSYSGAGLYEQYF. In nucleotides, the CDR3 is TGTGCCAGCAGTTACTCAGGCGCAGGGCTCTACGAGCAGTACTTC.

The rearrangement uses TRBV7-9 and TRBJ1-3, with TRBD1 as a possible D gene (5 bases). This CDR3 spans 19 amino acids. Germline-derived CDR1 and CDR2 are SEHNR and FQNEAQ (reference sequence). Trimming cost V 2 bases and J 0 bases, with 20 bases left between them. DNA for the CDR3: TGTGCCAGCAGCTTAAGGGGCAAGGTCTATATCTCCTCTGGAAACACCATATATTTT. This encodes CASSLRGKVYISSGNTIYF.

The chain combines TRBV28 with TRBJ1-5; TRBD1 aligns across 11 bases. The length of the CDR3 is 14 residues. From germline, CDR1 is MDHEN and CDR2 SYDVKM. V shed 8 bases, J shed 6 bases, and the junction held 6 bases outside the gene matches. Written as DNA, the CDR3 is TGTGCCAGCCGTGGACAGGGGGCAAGTCAGCCCCAGCATTTT. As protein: CASRGQGASQPQHF.

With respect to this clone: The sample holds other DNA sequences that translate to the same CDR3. The CDR3 nucleotides read TGTGCCAGCAGCCCGCGGACAGGCAACTATGGCTACACCTTC. The encoded protein is CASSPRTGNYGYTF. The chain carries TRBV9 and TRBJ1-2; 7 nucleotides match TRBD1. This CDR3 has 14 amino acids. Germline CDR1 reads SGDLS; CDR2 reads YYNGEE. V trimming: 4 bases; J trimming: 2 bases; junction bases outside the gene matches: 5.

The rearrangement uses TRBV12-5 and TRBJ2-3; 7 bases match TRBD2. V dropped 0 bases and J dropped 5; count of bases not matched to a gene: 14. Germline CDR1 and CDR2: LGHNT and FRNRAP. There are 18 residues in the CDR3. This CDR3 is CASGLVRECGRCGDTQYF. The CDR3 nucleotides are TGTGCTAGTGGTTTGGTAAGGGAATGCGGGAGATGCGGAGATACGCAGTATTTT.

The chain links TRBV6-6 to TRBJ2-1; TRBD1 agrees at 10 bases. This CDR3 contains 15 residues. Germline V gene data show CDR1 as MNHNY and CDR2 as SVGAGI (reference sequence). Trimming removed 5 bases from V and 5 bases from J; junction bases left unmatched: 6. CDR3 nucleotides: TGTGCCAGCAGTACGCGAGGGACAGGGGACAATGAGCAGTTCTTC. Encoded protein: CASSTRGTGDNEQFF.